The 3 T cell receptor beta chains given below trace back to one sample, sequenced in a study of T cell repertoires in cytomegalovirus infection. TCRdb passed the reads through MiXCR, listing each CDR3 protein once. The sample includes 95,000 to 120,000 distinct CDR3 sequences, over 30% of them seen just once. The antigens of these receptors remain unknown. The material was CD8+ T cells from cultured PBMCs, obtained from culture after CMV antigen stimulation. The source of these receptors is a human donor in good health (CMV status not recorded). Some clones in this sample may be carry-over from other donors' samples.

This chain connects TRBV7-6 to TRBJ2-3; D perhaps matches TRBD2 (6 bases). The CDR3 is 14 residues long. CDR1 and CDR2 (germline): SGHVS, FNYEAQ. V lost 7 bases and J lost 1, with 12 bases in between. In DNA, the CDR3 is TGTGCCAGCACCCTGCCGGGGGGCACAGATACGCAGTATTTT. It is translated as CASTLPGGTDTQYF.

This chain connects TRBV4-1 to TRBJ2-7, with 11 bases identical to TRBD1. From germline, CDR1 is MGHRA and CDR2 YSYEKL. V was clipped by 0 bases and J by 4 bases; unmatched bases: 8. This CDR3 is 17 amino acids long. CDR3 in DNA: TGCGCCAGCAGCCAAGAGGGGACAGGGGGGATCTCGTACGAGCAGTACTTC. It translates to CASSQEGTGGISYEQYF.

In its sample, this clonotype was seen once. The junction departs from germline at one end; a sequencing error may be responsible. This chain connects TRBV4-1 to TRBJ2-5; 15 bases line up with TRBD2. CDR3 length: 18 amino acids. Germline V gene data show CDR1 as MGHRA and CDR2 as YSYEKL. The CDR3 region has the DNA TGCGCCAGCAACCAAGGACTAGCGGGGGGGCCTGACTGGGAGACCCAGTACTTC. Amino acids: CASNQGLAGGPDWETQYF.